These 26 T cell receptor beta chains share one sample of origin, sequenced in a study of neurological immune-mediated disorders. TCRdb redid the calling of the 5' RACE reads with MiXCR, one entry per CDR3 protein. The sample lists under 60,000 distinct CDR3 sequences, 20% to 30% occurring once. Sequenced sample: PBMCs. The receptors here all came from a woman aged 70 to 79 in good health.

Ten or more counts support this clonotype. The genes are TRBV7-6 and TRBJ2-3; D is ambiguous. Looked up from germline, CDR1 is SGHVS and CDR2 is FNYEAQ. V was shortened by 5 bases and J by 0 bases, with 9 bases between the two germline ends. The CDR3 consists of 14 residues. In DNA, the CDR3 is TGTGCCAGCAGCCACGGGCCTAGCACAGATACGCAGTATTTT. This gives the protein CASSHGPSTDTQYF.

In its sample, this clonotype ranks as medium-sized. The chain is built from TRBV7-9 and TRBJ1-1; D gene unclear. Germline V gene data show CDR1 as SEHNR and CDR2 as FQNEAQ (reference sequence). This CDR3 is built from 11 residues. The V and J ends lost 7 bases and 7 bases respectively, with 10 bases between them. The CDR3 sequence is CASTRDDEAFF. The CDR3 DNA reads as TGTGCCAGCACGCGGGATGATGAAGCTTTCTTT. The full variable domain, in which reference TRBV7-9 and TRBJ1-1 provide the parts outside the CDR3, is DTGVSQNPRHKITKRGQNVTFRCDPISEHNRLYWYRQTLGQGPEFLTYFQNEAQLEKSRLLSDRFSAERPKGSFSTLEIQRTEQGDSAMYLCASTRDDEAFFGQGTRLTVV.

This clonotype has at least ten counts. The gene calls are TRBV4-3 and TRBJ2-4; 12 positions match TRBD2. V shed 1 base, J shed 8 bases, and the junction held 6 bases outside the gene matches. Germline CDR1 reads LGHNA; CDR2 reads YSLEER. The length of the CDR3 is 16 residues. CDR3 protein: CASSQAPTSGRHIQYF. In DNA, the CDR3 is TGCGCCAGCAGCCAAGCCCCGACTAGCGGGAGACACATTCAGTACTTC.

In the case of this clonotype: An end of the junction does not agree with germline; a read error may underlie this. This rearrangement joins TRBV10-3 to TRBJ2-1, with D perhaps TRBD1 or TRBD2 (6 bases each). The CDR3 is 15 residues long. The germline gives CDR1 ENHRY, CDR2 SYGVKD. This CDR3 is CVIGESAGPGDEQFF. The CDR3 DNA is TGTGTCATCGGTGAGTCGGCGGGGCCAGGGGATGAGCAGTTCTTC.

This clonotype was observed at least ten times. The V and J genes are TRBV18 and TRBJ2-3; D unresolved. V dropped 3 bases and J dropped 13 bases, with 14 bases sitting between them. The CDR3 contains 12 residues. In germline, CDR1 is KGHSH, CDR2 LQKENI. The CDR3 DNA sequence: TGTGCCAGCTCACCTTTCCTCACAGTAAAGTATTTT. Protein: CASSPFLTVKYF. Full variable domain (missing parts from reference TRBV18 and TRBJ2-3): NAGVMQNPRHLVRRRGQEARLRCSPMKGHSHVYWYRQLPEEGLKFMVYLQKENIIDESGMPKERFSAEFPKEGPSILRIQQVVRGDSAAYFCASSPFLTVKYFGPGTRLTVL.

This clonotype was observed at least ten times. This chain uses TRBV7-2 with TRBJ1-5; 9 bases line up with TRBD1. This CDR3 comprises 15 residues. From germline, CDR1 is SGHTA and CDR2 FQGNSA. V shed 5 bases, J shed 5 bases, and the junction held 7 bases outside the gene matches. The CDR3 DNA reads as TGTGCCAGCAGCCGGTGGGGGGACAGGGATCAGCCCCAGCATTTT. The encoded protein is CASSRWGDRDQPQHF.

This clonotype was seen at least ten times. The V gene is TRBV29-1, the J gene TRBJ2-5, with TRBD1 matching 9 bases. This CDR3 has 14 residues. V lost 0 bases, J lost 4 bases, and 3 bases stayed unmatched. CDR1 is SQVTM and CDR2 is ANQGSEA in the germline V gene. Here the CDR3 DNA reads TGCAGCGTTGAAGAAAGGGGACAGGGAGAGACCCAGTACTTC. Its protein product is CSVEERGQGETQYF. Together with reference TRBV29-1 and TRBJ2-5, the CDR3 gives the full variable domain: SAVISQKPSRDICQRGTSLTIQCQVDSQVTMMFWYRQQPGQSLTLIATANQGSEATYESGFVIDKFPISRPNLTFSTLTVSNMSPEDSSIYLCSVEERGQGETQYFGPGTRLLVL.

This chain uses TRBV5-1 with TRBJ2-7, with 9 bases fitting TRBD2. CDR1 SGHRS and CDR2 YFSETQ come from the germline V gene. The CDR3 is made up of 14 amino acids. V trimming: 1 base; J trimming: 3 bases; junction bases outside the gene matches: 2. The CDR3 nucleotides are TGCGCCAGCAGCTTGTTGCGGGGGGGCTACGAGCAGTACTTC. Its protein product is CASSLLRGGYEQYF.

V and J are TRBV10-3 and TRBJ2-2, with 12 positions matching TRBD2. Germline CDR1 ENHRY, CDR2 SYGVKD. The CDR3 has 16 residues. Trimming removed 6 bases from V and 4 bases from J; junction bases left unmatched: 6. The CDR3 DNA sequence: TGTGCCATCAGCCCAGGGACTAGCGGGTTCACCGGGGAGCTGTTTTTT. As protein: CAISPGTSGFTGELFF.

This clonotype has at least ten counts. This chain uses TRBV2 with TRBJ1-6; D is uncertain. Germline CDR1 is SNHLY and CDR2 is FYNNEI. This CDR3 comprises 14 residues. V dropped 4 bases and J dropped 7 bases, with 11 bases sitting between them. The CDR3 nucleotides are TGTGCCAGCAGTGTTCAGGCCTTAAATTCACCCCTCCACTTT. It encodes CASSVQALNSPLHF.

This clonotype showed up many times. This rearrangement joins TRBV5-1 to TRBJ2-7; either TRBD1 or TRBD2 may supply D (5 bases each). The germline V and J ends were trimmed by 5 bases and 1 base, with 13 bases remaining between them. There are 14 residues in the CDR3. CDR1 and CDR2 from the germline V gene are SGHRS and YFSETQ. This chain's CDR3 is CASRPMRGSYEQYF. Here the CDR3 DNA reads TGCGCCAGCAGACCCATGAGGGGATCCTACGAGCAGTACTTC.

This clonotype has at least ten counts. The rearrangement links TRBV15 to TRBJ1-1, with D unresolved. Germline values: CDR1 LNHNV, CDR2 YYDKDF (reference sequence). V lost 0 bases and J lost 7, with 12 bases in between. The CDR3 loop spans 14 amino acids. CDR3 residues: CATSRDVGYGEAFF. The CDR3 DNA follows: TGTGCCACCAGCAGAGATGTCGGATACGGTGAAGCTTTCTTT.

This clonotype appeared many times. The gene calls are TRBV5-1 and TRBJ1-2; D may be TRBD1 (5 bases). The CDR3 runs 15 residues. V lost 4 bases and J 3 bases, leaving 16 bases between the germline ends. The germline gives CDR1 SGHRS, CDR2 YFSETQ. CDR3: CASSVGGGEDYGYTF. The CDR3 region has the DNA TGCGCCAGCAGCGTTGGAGGAGGGGAGGACTATGGCTACACCTTC.

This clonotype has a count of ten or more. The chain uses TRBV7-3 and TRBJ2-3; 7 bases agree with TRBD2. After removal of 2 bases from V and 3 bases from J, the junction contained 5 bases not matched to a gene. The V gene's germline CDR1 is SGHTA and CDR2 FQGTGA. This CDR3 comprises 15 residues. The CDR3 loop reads CASSLGAGATDTQYF. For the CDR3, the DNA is TGTGCCAGCAGCTTAGGGGCGGGAGCGACAGATACGCAGTATTTT.

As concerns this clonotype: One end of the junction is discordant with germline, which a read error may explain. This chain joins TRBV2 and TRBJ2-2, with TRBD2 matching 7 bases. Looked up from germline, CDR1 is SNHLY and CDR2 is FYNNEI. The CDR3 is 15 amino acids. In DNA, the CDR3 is TGTGCCAGCACAGGAATAGTGGGAGGGCCCGGTGAGCTGTTTTTT. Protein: CASTGIVGGPGELFF.

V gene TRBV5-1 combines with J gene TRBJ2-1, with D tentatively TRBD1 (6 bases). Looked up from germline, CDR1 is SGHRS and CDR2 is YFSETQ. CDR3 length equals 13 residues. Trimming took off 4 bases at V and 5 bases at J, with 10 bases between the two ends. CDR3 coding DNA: TGCGCCAGCAGCCTGGGACAAGACAATGAGCAGTTCTTC. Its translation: CASSLGQDNEQFF.

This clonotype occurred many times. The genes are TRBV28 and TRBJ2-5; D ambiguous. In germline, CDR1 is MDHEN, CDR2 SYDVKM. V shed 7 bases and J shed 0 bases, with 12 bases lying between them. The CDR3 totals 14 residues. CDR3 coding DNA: TGTGCCAGCAACCCCCAAGCGTACCAAGAGACCCAGTACTTC. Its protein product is CASNPQAYQETQYF.

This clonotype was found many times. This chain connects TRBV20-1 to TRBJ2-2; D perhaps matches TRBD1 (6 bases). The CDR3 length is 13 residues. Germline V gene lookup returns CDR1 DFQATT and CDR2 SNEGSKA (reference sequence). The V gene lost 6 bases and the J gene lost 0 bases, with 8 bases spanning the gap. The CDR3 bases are TGCAGTGCCCGGACAGCGAACACCGGGGAGCTGTTTTTT. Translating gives CSARTANTGELFF.

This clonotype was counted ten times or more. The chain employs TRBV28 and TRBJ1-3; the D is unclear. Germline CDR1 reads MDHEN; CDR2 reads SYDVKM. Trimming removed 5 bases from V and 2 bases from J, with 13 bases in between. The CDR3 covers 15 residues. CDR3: CASSPPGAAGNTIYF. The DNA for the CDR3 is TGTGCCAGCAGTCCCCCTGGCGCAGCTGGAAACACCATATATTTT.

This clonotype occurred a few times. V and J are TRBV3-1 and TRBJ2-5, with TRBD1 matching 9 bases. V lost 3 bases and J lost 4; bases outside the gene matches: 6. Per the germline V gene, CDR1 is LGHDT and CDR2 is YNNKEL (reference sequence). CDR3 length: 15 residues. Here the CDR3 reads CASSHLQGAGETQYF. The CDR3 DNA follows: TGTGCCAGCAGCCACTTACAGGGGGCTGGAGAGACCCAGTACTTC.

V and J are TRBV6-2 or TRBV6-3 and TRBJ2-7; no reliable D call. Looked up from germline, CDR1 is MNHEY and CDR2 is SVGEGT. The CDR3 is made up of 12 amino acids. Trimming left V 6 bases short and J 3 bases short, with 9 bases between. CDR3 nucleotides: TGTGCCAGCAGGCGACCTGACTACGAGCAGTACTTC. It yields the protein CASRRPDYEQYF.

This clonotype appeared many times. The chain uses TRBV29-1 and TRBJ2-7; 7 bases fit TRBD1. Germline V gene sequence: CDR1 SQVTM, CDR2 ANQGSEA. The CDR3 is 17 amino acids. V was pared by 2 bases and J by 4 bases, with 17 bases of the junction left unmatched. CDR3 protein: CSVENPSPGQIKYEQYF. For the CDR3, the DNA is TGCAGCGTTGAAAACCCTTCCCCGGGACAGATAAAATACGAGCAGTACTTC.

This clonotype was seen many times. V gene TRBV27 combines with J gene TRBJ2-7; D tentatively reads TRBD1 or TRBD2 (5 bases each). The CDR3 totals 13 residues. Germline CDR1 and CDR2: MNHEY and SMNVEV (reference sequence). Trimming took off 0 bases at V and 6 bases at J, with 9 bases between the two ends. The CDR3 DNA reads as TGTGCCAGCAGTTTATCGGGGGACGTCGAGCAGTACTTC. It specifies CASSLSGDVEQYF.

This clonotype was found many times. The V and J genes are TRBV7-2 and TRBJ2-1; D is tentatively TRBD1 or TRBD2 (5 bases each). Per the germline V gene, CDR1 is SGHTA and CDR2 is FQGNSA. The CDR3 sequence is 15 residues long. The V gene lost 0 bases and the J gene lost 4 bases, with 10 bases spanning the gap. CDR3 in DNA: TGTGCCAGCAGCTTAGCGACCGGGGCATACAATGAGCAGTTCTTC. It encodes CASSLATGAYNEQFF.

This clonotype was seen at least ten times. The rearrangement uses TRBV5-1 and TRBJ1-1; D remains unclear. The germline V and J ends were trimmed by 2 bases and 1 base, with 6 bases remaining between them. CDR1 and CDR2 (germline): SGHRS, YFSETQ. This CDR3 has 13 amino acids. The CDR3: CASSFIQNTEAFF. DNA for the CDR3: TGCGCCAGCAGCTTTATACAGAACACTGAAGCTTTCTTT.

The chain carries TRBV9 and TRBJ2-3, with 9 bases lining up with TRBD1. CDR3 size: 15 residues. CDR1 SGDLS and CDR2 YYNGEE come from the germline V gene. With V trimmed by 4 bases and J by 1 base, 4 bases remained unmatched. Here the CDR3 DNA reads TGTGCCAGCAGCACCCGGGACAGGGGCACAGATACGCAGTATTTT. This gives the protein CASSTRDRGTDTQYF.